The clone carrying this T cell receptor beta chain was seen many times. The data are from a study of CD8+CD57+ T cells in acquired aplastic anemia. Patients chosen for sequencing had shown CD8+CD57+ cell expansion by flow cytometry. Investigators profiled TCR beta VDJ and CDR3 from genomic DNA template. TCRdb used MiXCR to reprocess the reads, holding one entry per CDR3 protein. The repertoire consists of 150,000 to 200,000 distinct CDR3 sequences, with around 47% occurring once and the leading ten covering approximately 9.7%. V was cut by 2 bases and J by 5 bases, with 12 bases left in between. Germline V gene data show CDR1 as MNHEY and CDR2 as SVGAGI. The CDR3 spans 14 residues.

The sequence came from a human donor with aplastic anemia. V usage is TRBV6-5 and J usage is TRBJ2-5; D is perhaps TRBD1 or TRBD2 (5 bases each). Sequenced: sorted CD4+, CD8+, or CD8+CD57+ T cells (not recorded which) from PBMCs. The CDR3 loop reads CASSYRKGTETQYF. For the CDR3, the DNA is TGTGCCAGCAGTTACCGGAAGGGGACGGAGACCCAGTACTTC.